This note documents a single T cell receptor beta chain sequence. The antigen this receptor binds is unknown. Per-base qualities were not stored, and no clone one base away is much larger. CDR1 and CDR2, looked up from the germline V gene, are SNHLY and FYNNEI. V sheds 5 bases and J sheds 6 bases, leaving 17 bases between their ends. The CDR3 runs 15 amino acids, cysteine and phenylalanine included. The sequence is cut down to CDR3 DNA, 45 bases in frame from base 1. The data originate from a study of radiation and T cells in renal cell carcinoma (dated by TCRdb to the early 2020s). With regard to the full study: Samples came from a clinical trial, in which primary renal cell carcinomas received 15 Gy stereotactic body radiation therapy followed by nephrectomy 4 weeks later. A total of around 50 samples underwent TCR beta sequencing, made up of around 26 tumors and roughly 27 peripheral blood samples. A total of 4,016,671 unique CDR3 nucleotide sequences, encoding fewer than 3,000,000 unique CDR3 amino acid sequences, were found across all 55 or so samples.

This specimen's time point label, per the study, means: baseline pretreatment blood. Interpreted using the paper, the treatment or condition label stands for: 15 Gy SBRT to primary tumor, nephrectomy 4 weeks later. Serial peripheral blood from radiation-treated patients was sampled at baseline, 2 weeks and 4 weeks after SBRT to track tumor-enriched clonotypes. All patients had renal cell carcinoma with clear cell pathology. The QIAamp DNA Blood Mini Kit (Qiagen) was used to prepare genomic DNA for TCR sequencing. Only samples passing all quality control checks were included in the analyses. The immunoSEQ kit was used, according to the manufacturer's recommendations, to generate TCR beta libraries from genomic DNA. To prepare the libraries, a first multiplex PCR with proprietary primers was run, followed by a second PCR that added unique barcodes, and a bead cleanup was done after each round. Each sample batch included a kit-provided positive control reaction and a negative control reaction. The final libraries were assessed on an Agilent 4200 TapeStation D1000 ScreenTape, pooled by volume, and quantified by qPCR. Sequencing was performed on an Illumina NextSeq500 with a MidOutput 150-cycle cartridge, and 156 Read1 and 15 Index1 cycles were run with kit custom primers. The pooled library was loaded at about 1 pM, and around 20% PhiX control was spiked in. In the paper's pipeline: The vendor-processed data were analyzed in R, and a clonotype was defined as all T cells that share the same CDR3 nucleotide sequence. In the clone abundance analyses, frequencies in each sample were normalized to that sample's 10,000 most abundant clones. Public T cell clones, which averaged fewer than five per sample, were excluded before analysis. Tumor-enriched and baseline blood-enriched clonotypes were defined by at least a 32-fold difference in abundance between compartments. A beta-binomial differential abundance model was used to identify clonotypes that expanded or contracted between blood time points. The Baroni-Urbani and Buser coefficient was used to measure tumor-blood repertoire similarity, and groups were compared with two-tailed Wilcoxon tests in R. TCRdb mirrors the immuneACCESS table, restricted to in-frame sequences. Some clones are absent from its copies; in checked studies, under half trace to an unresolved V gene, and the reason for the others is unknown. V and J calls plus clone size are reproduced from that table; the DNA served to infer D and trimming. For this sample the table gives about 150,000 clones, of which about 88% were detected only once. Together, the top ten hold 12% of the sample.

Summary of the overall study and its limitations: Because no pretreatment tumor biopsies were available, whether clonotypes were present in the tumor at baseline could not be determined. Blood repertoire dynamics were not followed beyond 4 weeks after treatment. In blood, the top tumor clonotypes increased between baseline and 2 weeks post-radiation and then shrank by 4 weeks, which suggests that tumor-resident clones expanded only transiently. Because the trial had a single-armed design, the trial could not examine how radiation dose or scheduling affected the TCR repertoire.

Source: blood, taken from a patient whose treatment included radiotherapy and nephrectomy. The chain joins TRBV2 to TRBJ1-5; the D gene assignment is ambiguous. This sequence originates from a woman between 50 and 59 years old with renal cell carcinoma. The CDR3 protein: CASSRASREGQPQHF. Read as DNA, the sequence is TGTGCCAGCAGTCGGGCCTCGAGAGAGGGTCAGCCCCAGCATTTT.